The 2 T cell receptor beta chains reported below all come from one sample, sequenced in a study of CD8 T cells in ankylosing spondylitis. TCRdb reprocessed the 5' RACE reads with MiXCR, giving one entry per CDR3 protein. This repertoire shows approximately 300,000 distinct CDR3 sequences, around 20% found once; its top ten account for 3.5% to 4.5%. Material for sequencing was blood, either unsorted or a sorted T cell fraction (not recorded which). The receptors come from a female donor with ankylosing spondylitis or in good health (not recorded which).

This clonotype was seen ten or more times. The chain uses TRBV12-3 or TRBV12-4 and TRBJ2-3; no firm D call. The CDR3 runs 15 residues. V was clipped by 3 bases and J by 2 bases, with 12 bases between them. The CDR3 coding sequence is TGTGCCAGCAGTTTGTTGCCCCCGGACACAGATACGCAGTATTTT. It is translated as CASSLLPPDTDTQYF.

The rearrangement uses TRBV2 and TRBJ2-7, with 13 bases aligning to TRBD2. Trimming cost V 8 bases and J 3 bases; bases outside gene matches: 7. CDR1 SNHLY and CDR2 FYNNEI come from the germline V gene. This CDR3 is built from 15 residues. In nucleotides, the CDR3 is TGTGCCAGCCGACTAGCGGGAGGAAACATCTACGAGCAGTACTTC. Amino acids: CASRLAGGNIYEQYF.